This TCR beta chain came from a study of early T cells in non-severe SARS-CoV-2 infection. The TCR library protocol was used to attach unique molecular identifiers. These identifiers were attached to individual cDNA molecules. TCRdb redid the calling of the 5' RACE reads with MiXCR, one entry per CDR3 protein. The sample has tens of thousands of distinct CDR3 sequences; around 4% are singletons. Trimming stripped 4 bases from V and 2 bases from J, with 11 bases between. The germline CDR1 and CDR2 sequences are LNHNV and YYDKDF (reference sequence). CDR3 length equals 14 residues. There are many counts of this clonotype.

The chain recombines TRBV15 with TRBJ2-5, with TRBD2 as a possible D gene (5 bases). The sequencing input was whole blood. This receptor was identified in an adult who was a healthcare worker with PCR-confirmed SARS-CoV-2 infection or an uninfected control (not recorded which). CDR3 bases: TGTGCCACCAGCATGCCCCGGAGGCAAGAGACCCAGTACTTC. It specifies CATSMPRRQETQYF.